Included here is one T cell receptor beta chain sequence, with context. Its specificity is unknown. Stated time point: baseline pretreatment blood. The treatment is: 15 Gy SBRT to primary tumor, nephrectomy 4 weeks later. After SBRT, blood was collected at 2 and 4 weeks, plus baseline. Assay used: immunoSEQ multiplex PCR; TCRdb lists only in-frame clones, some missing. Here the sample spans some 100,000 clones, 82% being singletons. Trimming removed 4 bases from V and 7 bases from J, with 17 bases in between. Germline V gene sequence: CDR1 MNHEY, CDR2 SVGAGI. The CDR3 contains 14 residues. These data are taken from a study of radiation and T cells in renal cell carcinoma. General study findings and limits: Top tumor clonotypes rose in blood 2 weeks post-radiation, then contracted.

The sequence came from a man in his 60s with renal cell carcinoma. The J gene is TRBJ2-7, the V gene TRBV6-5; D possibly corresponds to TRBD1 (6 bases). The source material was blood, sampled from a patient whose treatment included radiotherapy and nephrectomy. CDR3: CASSLTGPSREQYF. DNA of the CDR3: TGTGCCAGCAGTTTGACAGGTCCCTCTCGGGAGCAGTACTTC.